A selection of T cell receptor beta chains follows, all from one sample in a study of blood T cell repertoires in COVID-19. Assay: immunoSEQ multiplex PCR; the TCRdb copy retains only in-frame clones and omits some. The repertoire holds some 90,000 clones, with around four fifths as singletons. Input material: peripheral blood. The receptors shown here come from a human donor in a cohort sampled during active COVID-19. Both conserved end residues are part of each CDR3. The D gene is left open where the match is weak.

J gene: TRBJ2-3
V gene: TRBV11-2
D gene: TRBD2
CDR3 protein: CASSPGTSGTDTQYF

J gene: TRBJ1-2
V gene: TRBV24-1
D gene: TRBD1
CDR3 protein: CATSDSRQGDYGYTF

J gene: TRBJ2-7
V gene: TRBV30
D gene: TRBD2
CDR3 protein: CAWRRRLAGAYEQYF

J gene: TRBJ1-3
V gene: TRBV28
D gene: .
CDR3 protein: CASLEQGNSGNTIYF

J gene: TRBJ2-7
V gene: TRBV28
D gene: TRBD2
CDR3 protein: CASSTSGSWGYEQYF

J gene: TRBJ2-2
V gene: TRBV5-1
D gene: .
CDR3 protein: CASSLALGTTGELFF

J gene: TRBJ2-3
V gene: TRBV19
D gene: .
CDR3 protein: CATENRQAGTDTQYF

J gene: TRBJ1-5
V gene: TRBV19
D gene: TRBD1
CDR3 protein: CASWDSRQPQHF

J gene: TRBJ2-3
V gene: TRBV28
D gene: TRBD2
CDR3 protein: CASSLGTSRDTQYF

J gene: TRBJ2-3
V gene: TRBV5-1
D gene: TRBD2
CDR3 protein: CASSLPLGAGGSTDTQYF

J gene: TRBJ2-1
V gene: TRBV18
D gene: TRBD2
CDR3 protein: CASSITSGGSGEQFF

J gene: TRBJ2-7
V gene: TRBV4-2
D gene: .
CDR3 protein: CASSPRLLGGEQYF

J gene: TRBJ1-1
V gene: TRBV10-3
D gene: .
CDR3 protein: CATGGANTEAFF

J gene: TRBJ2-7
V gene: TRBV9
D gene: TRBD1
CDR3 protein: CASSVGPGQGADEQYF

J gene: TRBJ1-1
V gene: TRBV7-2
D gene: TRBD1
CDR3 protein: CASSVQGARGTEAFF

J gene: TRBJ1-2
V gene: TRBV6-4
D gene: .
CDR3 protein: CASSLAGVDGYTF

J gene: TRBJ1-4
V gene: TRBV12-2
D gene: .
CDR3 protein: CASRPLGSGLIVTNEKLFF

J gene: TRBJ1-5
V gene: TRBV7-9
D gene: TRBD1
CDR3 protein: CASSSGQGIQPQHF

J gene: TRBJ2-1
V gene: TRBV10-2
D gene: .
CDR3 protein: CASSGSGGAHNEQFF

J gene: TRBJ1-1
V gene: TRBV5-1
D gene: TRBD1
CDR3 protein: CASSLTGDAEAFF

J gene: TRBJ2-7
V gene: TRBV18
D gene: TRBD2
CDR3 protein: CASSPLDSGLVQYF

J gene: TRBJ2-5
V gene: TRBV30
D gene: .
CDR3 protein: CAWSVGGWETQYF

J gene: TRBJ2-6
V gene: TRBV28
D gene: .
CDR3 protein: CASSIAGSGANVLTF